The sequence of this T cell receptor (beta chain) was determined in a study of blood T cell repertoires in COVID-19. Trimming took off 2 bases at V and 0 bases at J, with 23 bases between the two ends. Germline lookup yields CDR1 WNHNN and CDR2 SYGVQD (reference sequence). This CDR3 spans 19 amino acids. Method: immunoSEQ multiplex PCR; TCRdb's copy keeps in-frame clones and lacks some. The table records fewer than 350,000 clones, approximately 89% of them present only once. The sequenced sample consisted of peripheral blood. This sequence joins TRBV10-1 and TRBJ2-7; D might be TRBD2 (7 bases). This TCR was sampled from a woman in her sixties or seventies with COVID-19, enrolled during active disease. The CDR3 loop reads CASSESYFLGGRSSYEQYF. CDR3 DNA sequence: TGCGCCAGCAGTGAGAGCTACTTTTTGGGGGGGCGGTCCTCCTACGAGCAGTACTTC.